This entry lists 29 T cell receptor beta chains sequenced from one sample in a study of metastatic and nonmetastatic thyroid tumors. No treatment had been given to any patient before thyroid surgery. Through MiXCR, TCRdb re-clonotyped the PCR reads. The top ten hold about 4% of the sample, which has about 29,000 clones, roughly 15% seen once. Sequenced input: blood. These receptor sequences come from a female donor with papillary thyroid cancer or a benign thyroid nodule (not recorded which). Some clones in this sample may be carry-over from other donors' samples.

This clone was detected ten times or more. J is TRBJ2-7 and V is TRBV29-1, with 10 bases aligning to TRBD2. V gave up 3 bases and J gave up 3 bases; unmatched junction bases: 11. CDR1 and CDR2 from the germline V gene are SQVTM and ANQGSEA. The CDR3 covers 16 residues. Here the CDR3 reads CSVEGVTSGNYYEQYF. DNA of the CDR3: TGCAGCGTTGAGGGGGTAACTAGCGGGAACTACTACGAGCAGTACTTC.

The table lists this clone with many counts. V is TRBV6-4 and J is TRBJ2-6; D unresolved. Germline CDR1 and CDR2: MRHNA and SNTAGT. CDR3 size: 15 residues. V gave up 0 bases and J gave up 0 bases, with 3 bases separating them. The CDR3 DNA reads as TGTGCCAGCAGTGACTCGAGCTCTGGGGCCAACGTCCTGACTTTC. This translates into CASSDSSSGANVLTF.

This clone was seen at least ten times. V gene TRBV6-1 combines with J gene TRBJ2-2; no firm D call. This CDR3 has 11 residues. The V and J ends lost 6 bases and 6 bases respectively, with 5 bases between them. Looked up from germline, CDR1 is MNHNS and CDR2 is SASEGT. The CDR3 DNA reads TGTGCCAGCAGGGGTCCCGGGGAGCTGTTTTTT. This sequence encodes CASRGPGELFF.

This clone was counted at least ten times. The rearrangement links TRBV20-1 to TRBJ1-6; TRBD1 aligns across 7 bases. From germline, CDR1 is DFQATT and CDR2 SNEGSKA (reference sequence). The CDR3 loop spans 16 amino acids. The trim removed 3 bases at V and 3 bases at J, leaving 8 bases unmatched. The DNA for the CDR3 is TGCAGTGCTAGGGATGGCGGGACAGACTATAATTCACCCCTCCACTTT. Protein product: CSARDGGTDYNSPLHF.

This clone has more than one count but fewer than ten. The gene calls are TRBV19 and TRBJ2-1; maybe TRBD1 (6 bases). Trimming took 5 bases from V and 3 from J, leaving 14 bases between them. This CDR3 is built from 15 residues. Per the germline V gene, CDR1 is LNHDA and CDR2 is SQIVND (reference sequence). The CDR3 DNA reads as TGTGCCAGTAGTCCTCTGTACAGGGACTACAATGAGCAGTTCTTC. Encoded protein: CASSPLYRDYNEQFF. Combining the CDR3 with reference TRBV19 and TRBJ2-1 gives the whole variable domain DGGITQSPKYLFRKEGQNVTLSCEQNLNHDAMYWYRQDPGQGLRLIYYSQIVNDFQKGDIAEGYSVSREKKESFPLTVTSAQKNPTAFYLCASSPLYRDYNEQFFGPGTRLTVL.

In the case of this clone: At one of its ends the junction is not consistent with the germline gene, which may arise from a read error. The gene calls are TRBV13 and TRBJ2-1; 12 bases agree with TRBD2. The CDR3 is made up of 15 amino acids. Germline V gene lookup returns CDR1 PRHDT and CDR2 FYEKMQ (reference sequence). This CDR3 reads CAISLVTSGSHEQFF. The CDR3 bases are TGTGCCATCAGCTTGGTGACTAGCGGGAGTCACGAGCAGTTCTTC.

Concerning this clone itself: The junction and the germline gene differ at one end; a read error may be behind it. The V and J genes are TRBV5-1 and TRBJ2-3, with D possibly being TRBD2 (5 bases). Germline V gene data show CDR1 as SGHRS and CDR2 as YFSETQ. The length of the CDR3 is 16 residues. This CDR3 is CASSLAPTRGADKQYF. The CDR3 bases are TGCGCCAGCAGCTTGGCACCTACCCGGGGAGCAGATAAGCAGTATTTT.

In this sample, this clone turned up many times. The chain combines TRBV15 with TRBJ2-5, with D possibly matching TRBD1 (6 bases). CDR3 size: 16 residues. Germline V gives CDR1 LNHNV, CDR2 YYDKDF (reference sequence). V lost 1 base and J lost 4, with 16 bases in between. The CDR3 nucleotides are TGTGCCACCAGCAGAGGGGACACTACTCAGGGAGAGACCCAGTACTTC. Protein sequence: CATSRGDTTQGETQYF.

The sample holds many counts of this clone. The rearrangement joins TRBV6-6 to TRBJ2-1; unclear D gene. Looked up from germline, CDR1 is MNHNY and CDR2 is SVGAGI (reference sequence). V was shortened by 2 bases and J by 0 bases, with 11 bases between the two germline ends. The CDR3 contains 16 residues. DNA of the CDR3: TGTGCCAGCAGTTACCGGGTGGAACGCTCCTACAATGAGCAGTTCTTC. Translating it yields CASSYRVERSYNEQFF.

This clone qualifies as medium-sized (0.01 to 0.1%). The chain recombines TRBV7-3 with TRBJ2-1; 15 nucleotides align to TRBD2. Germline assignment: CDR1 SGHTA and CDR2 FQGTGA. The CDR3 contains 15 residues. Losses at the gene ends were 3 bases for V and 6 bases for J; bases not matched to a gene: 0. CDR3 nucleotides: TGTGCCAGCAGCTTGGGACTAGCGGGAGGCAATGAGCAGTTCTTC. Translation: CASSLGLAGGNEQFF.

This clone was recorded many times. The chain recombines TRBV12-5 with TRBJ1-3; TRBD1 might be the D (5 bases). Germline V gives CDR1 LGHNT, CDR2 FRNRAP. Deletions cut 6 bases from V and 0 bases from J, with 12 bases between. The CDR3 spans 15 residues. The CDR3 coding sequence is TGTGCTAGTGGACGTACAGGTTACTCTGGAAACACCATATATTTT. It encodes CASGRTGYSGNTIYF. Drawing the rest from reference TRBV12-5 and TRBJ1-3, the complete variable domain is DARVTQTPRHKVTEMGQEVTMRCQPILGHNTVFWYRQTMMQGLELLAYFRNRAPLDDSGMPKDRFSAEMPDATLATLKIQPSEPRDSAVYFCASGRTGYSGNTIYFGEGSWLTVV.

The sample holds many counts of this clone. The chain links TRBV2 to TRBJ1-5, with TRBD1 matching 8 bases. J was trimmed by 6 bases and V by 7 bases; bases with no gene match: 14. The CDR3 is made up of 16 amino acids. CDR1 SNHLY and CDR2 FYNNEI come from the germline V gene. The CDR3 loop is CASNWDQQGGSQPQHF. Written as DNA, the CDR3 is TGTGCCAGCAACTGGGACCAACAGGGGGGTAGTCAGCCCCAGCATTTT.

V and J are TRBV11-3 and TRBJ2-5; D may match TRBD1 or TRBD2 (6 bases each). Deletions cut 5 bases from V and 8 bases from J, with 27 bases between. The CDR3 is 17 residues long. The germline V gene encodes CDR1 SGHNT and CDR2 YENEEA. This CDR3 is CASSLVWGARLGDTQYF. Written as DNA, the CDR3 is TGTGCCAGCAGCCTAGTATGGGGGGCCAGGCTGGGAGATACCCAGTACTTC.

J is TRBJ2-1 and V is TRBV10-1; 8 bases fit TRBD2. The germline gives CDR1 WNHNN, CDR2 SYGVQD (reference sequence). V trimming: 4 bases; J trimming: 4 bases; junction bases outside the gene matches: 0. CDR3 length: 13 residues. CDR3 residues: CASSGGGYNEQFF. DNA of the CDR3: TGCGCCAGCAGTGGCGGGGGGTACAATGAGCAGTTCTTC.

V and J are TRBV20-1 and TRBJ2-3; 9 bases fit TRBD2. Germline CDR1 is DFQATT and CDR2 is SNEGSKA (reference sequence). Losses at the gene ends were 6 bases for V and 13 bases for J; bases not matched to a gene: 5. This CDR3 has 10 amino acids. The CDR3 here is CSAARGGKYF. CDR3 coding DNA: TGCAGTGCCGCGCGGGGGGGGAAGTATTTT.

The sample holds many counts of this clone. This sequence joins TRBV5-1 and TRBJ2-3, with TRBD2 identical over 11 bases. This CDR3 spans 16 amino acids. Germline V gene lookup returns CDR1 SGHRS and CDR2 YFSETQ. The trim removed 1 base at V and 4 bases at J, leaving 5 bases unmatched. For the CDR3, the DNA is TGCGCCAGCAGCTTGATGGTAGCGGGAGGGCCAGATACGCAGTATTTT. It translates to CASSLMVAGGPDTQYF.

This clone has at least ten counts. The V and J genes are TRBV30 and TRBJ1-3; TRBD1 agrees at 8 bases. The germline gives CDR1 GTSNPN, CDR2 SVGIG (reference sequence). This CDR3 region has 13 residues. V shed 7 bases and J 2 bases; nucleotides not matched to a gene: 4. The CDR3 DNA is TGTGCCTCAAAGACAGGGGCTGGAAACACCATATATTTT. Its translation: CASKTGAGNTIYF. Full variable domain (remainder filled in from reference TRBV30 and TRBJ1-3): SQTIHQWPATLVQPVGSPLSLECTVEGTSNPNLYWYRQAAGRGLQLLFYSVGIGQISSEVPQNLSASRPQDRQFILSSKKLLLSDSGFYLCASKTGAGNTIYFGEGSWLTVV.

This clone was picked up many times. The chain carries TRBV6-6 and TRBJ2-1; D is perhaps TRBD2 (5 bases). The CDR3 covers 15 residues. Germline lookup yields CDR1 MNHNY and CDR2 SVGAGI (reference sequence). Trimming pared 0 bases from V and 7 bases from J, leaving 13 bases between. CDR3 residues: CASSYSRGIGNEQFF. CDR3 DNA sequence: TGTGCCAGCAGTTACTCGCGAGGGATAGGAAATGAGCAGTTCTTC.

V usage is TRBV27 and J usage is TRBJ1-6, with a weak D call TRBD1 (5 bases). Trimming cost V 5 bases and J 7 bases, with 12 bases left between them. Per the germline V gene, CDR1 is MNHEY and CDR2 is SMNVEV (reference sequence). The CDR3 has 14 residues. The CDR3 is CASSPGTSNSPLHF. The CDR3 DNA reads TGTGCCAGCAGTCCTGGGACCTCCAATTCACCCCTCCACTTT.

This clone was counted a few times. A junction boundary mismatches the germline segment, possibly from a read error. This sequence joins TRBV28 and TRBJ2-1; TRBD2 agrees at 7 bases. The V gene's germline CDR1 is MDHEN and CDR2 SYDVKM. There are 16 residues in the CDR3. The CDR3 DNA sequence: TGTGCCAGTAGTTTAGGGCTAACAGCGGGGTACAATGAGCAGTTCTTC. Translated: CASSLGLTAGYNEQFF.

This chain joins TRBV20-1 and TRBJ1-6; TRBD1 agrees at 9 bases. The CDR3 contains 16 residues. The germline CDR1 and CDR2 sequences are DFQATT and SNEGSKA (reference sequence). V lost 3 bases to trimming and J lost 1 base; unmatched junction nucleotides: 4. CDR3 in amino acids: CSARVQGASYNSPLHF. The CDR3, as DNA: TGCAGTGCTAGGGTACAGGGGGCTTCCTATAATTCACCCCTCCACTTT.

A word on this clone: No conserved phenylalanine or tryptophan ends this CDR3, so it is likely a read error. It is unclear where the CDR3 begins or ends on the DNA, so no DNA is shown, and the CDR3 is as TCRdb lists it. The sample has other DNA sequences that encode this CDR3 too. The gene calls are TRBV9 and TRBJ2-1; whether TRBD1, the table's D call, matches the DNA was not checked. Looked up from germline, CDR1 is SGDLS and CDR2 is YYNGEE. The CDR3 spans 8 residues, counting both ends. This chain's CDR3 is CASSPPTS.

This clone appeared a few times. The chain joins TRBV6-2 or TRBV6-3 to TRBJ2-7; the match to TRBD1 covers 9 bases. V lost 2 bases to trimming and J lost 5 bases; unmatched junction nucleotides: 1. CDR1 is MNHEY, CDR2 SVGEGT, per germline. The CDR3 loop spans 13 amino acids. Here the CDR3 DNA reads TGTGCCAGCAGTTACGGACAGGGGAACGAGCAGTACTTC. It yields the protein CASSYGQGNEQYF.

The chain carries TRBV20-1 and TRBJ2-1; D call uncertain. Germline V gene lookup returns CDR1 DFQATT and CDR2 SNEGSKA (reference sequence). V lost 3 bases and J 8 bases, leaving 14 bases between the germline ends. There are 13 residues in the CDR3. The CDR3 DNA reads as TGCAGTGCTAGGTACGAAATGCGCGATGAGCAGTTCTTC. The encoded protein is CSARYEMRDEQFF.

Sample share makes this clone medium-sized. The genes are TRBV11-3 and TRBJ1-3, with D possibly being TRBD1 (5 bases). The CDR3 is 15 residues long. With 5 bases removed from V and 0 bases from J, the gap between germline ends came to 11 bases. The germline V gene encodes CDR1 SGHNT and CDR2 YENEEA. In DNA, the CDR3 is TGTGCCAGCAGCGGCCTACAGGCCTCTGGAAACACCATATATTTT. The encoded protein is CASSGLQASGNTIYF.

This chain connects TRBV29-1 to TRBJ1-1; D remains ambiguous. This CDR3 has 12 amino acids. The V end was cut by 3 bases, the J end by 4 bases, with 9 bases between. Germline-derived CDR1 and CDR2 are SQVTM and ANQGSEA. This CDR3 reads CSVDEGVTEAFF. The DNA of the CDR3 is TGCAGCGTTGATGAGGGAGTCACTGAAGCTTTCTTT.

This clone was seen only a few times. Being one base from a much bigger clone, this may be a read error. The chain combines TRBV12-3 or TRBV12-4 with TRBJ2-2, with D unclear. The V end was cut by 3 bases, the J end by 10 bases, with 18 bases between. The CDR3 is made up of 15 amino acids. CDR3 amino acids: CASSFLAGVSVELFF. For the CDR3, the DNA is TGTGCCAGCAGTTTTTTAGCAGGAGTATCCGTGGAGCTGTTTTTT.

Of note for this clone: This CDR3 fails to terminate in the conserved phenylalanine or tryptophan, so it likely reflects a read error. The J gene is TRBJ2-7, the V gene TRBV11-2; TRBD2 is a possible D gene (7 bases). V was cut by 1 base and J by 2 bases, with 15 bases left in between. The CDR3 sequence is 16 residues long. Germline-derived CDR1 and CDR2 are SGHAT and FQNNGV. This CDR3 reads CASSLVAGGGPYEQYS. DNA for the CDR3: TGTGCCAGCAGCTTAGTGGCTGGGGGGGGGCCCTACGAGCAGTACTCC.

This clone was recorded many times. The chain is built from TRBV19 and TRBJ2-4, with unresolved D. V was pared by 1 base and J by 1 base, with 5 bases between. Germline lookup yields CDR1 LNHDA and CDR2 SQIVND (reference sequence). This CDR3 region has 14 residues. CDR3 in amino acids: CASSIGDAKNIQYF. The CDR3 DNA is TGTGCCAGTAGTATAGGAGATGCCAAAAACATTCAGTACTTC.